The next 14 T cell receptor beta chains were all read from a single sample in a study of Graves' ophthalmopathy and Graves' hyperthyroidism (dated by TCRdb to the late 2010s). Sequencing took place on an Illumina HiSeq 2000. For repertoire sequencing, the TCR beta CDR3 regions were amplified from RNA transcripts. The first round was an RT-PCR using HTBI primers with the Qiagen OneStep RT-PCR kit, and this first round was followed by a second-round multiplex PCR, then size selection and purification. TCRdb passed the public sequencing reads through fastp at Q25 and MiXCR, retaining productive beta sequences. Records with the same CDR3 protein are collapsed into one entry carrying the most frequent genes and DNA. This sample lists around 1.1 million distinct CDR3 sequences; approximately 35% were detected once. Of the sample, roughly 11% falls within the top ten clones. The specimen sequenced was peripheral blood or thyroid tissue (not recorded which). Source of these receptors: an adult man with Graves' hyperthyroidism.

Remarks on this clonotype: Sequence at one end of the junction differs from germline and may be a read error. The chain is built from TRBV7-2 and TRBJ2-6; 16 nucleotides line up with TRBD2. Germline V lookup: CDR1 SGHTA, CDR2 FQGNSA. The CDR3 extends over 16 amino acids. The CDR3 here is CASSQGLAGGDNVLTF. Written as DNA, the CDR3 is TGTGCCAGCAGCCAGGGACTAGCGGGAGGGGACAACGTCCTGACTTTC.

This clonotype was recorded many times. The gene calls are TRBV10-3 and TRBJ2-7; TRBD1 aligns across 7 bases. CDR1 is ENHRY and CDR2 is SYGVKD in the germline V gene. The CDR3 totals 12 residues. Unmatched junction bases numbered 8, after V lost 10 bases and J lost 5 bases. CDR3 amino acids: CATREGAHEQYF. CDR3 coding DNA: TGTGCCACACGTGAGGGGGCCCACGAGCAGTACTTC.

The chain recombines TRBV7-2 with TRBJ2-5; 15 bases are a match to TRBD2. From germline, CDR1 is SGHTA and CDR2 FQGNSA. CDR3 length: 17 residues. The V segment lost 5 bases and the J segment 3 bases; nucleotides outside the gene matches: 7. The CDR3 DNA sequence: TGTGCCAGCAGCACCGGGACTAGCGGGGGGCCTAAAGAGACCCAGTACTTC. As protein: CASSTGTSGGPKETQYF.

The chain joins TRBV29-1 to TRBJ2-3; D gene ambiguous. Trimming removed 4 bases at V and 11 bases at J, with 10 bases between. The CDR3 loop spans 10 amino acids. The germline V gene encodes CDR1 SQVTM and CDR2 ANQGSEA. The CDR3 sequence is CSVVGRGQYF. CDR3 bases: TGCAGCGTTGTCGGCCGAGGGCAGTATTTT.

This chain links TRBV24-1 with TRBJ1-2; D gene unclear. Germline V gene data show CDR1 as KGHDR and CDR2 as SFDVKD. V was pared by 5 bases and J by 8 bases, with 17 bases between. CDR3 size: 14 residues. The CDR3 coding sequence is TGTGCCACCAGTGGGTACGGGATCCGGGGAGGCTACACCTTC. This sequence encodes CATSGYGIRGGYTF.

Note on this clonotype: Relative to the germline gene, one junction end is altered; a read error may explain this. The V gene is TRBV15, the J gene TRBJ2-5; weak D call: TRBD2 (6 bases). Germline assignment: CDR1 LNHNV and CDR2 YYDKDF (reference sequence). This CDR3 is 16 amino acids long. Written as DNA, the CDR3 is TGTGCCACCGGCAGAGATCTGAGCGGGTCCCAAGAGACCCAGTACTTC. Protein sequence: CATGRDLSGSQETQYF.

This CDR3 reads CASSFTANTGELFF. In DNA, the CDR3 is TGTGCCAGCAGTTTTACCGCGAACACCGGGGAGCTGTTTTTT. The gene calls are TRBV12-3 or TRBV12-4 and TRBJ2-2; the D is unclear. The CDR3 runs 14 residues. Trimming stripped 3 bases from V and 0 bases from J, with 5 bases between.

This clonotype occurred many times. This chain joins TRBV2 and TRBJ1-6, with 7 bases that match TRBD1. This CDR3 has 14 residues. Looked up from germline, CDR1 is SNHLY and CDR2 is FYNNEI. V lost 8 bases to trimming and J lost 9 bases; unmatched junction nucleotides: 10. This CDR3 is CASLQGKPPSPLHF. The CDR3 nucleotides are TGTGCCAGCCTACAGGGGAAGCCACCTTCACCCCTCCACTTT.

This clonotype was recorded at least ten times. This chain connects TRBV29-1 to TRBJ2-7; 7 bases line up with TRBD2. V shed 3 bases and J 4 bases; nucleotides not matched to a gene: 6. CDR1 SQVTM and CDR2 ANQGSEA come from the germline V gene. This CDR3 contains 13 residues. CDR3 sequence reads: CSVESGSGYEQYF. The CDR3 coding sequence is TGCAGCGTTGAGTCGGGTAGCGGGTACGAGCAGTACTTC.

This clonotype was counted ten times or more. The chain combines TRBV10-3 with TRBJ2-2; D is perhaps TRBD1 (6 bases). V lost 2 bases to trimming and J lost 3 bases, with 10 bases between them. The CDR3 consists of 15 residues. Germline V CDR1 and CDR2: ENHRY, SYGVKD. In DNA form, the CDR3 reads TGTGCCATCAGTGAGCTGGGGGCTGACACCGGGGAGCTGTTTTTT. Translating gives CAISELGADTGELFF.

The chain employs TRBV28 and TRBJ2-5, with no clear D. This CDR3 has 15 amino acids. Trimming shortened V by 2 bases and J by 1 base, and 11 bases separated the two germline ends. The germline V gene encodes CDR1 MDHEN and CDR2 SYDVKM. For the CDR3, the DNA is TGTGCCAGCAGTTTAAGCCTAACACGCCAAGAGACCCAGTACTTC. Its protein product is CASSLSLTRQETQYF.

The chain recombines TRBV7-2 with TRBJ2-1; 7 nucleotides line up with TRBD2. The CDR3 runs to 16 residues. Losses at the gene ends were 4 bases for V and 3 bases for J; bases not matched to a gene: 9. Germline V gene sequence: CDR1 SGHTA, CDR2 FQGNSA. CDR3 sequence: CASSSTPGGGYNEQFF. CDR3 nucleotides: TGTGCCAGCAGCTCAACCCCGGGGGGAGGCTACAATGAGCAGTTCTTC.

The table lists this clonotype with many counts. The chain links TRBV7-9 to TRBJ2-2, with D possibly TRBD2 on 5 matching bases. Trimming removed 5 bases at V and 7 bases at J, with 11 bases between. This CDR3 contains 13 residues. Germline V gene sequence: CDR1 SEHNR, CDR2 FQNEAQ (reference sequence). CDR3 sequence (DNA): TGTGCCAGCAGCCCGAGCGGAAGCGGGGAGCTGTTTTTT. Protein: CASSPSGSGELFF.

V usage is TRBV10-3 and J usage is TRBJ1-2; D gene uncertain. This CDR3 contains 13 residues. V shed 8 bases and J shed 4 bases, with 14 bases lying between them. From germline, CDR1 is ENHRY and CDR2 SYGVKD. CDR3 sequence (DNA): TGTGCCATCGGAGAGGACCACCGCTATGGCTACACCTTC. Its protein is CAIGEDHRYGYTF.